A selection of T cell receptor beta chains follows, all from one sample in a study of T cells expressing NK-cell markers. TCRdb reprocessed the 5' RACE reads and keeps a single row for each CDR3 protein, giving no DNA. This table lists roughly 280,000 distinct CDR3 sequences. The source material was blood T cells: a sorted CD56 or NKG2C T cell subset, CD4+ or CD8+ T cells, or bulk PBMC T cells (not recorded which). The origin of the receptors is a man younger than 35 in good health. CDR3s include the opening cysteine and the closing phenylalanine or tryptophan.

v_gene	j_gene	CDR3aa
TRBV7-2	TRBJ2-2	CASSLTGIPNTGELFF
TRBV30	TRBJ1-5	CAWSVAGDQPQHF
TRBV29-1	TRBJ1-4	CSVGAHRGGSNEKLFF
TRBV24-1	TRBJ2-1	CATTTGTGSYEQFF
TRBV6-1	TRBJ2-5	CASSTGTNTKETQYF
TRBV27	TRBJ2-6	CASSLVPGAAGANVLTF
TRBV24-1	TRBJ1-1	CATSDGGPGNTEAFF
TRBV20-1	TRBJ2-5	CSAKGLAGGQTQYF
TRBV6-2/TRBV6-3	TRBJ1-2	CASRIQAAKNYGYTF
TRBV6-2/TRBV6-3	TRBJ1-2	CASSYSDRRTNYGYTF
TRBV6-6	TRBJ2-7	CASSYRPYEQYF
TRBV6-2/TRBV6-3	TRBJ2-7	CASVDGASYEQYF
TRBV24-1	TRBJ2-2	CATSDRTGGHGELFF
TRBV30	TRBJ2-2	CAWSVLAGLNTGELFF
TRBV7-9	TRBJ2-1	CASSRRGGQLNEQFF
TRBV3-1	TRBJ2-1	CASSQDPRAGDEQFF
TRBV5-1	TRBJ2-5	CASRKEPARETQYF
TRBV4-3	TRBJ2-1	CASSQEGSGSGYNEQFF
TRBV2	TRBJ2-2	CASSRAGGQPNTGELFF
TRBV5-1	TRBJ2-3	CASSTFTSGRTDTQYF
TRBV3-1	TRBJ1-2	CASSQGRRMWVSGYTF
TRBV2	TRBJ1-2	CASSAGTEGYGYTF
TRBV20-1	TRBJ2-1	CSARVTAWDNEQFF
TRBV6-6	TRBJ2-5	CASGQQETQYF
TRBV7-2	TRBJ1-6	CASSLTGASPLHF
TRBV20-1	TRBJ2-1	CSASSAGGINEQFF
TRBV6-5	TRBJ2-7	CASSYRLAGESEQYF
TRBV7-2	TRBJ2-7	CASSRDRAKGEQYF
TRBV6-1	TRBJ1-1	CASSFGQVTEAFF
TRBV6-1	TRBJ2-2	CATRSGPWGGELFF
TRBV20-1	TRBJ2-1	CSASPLLGVDEQFF
TRBV12-3/TRBV12-4	TRBJ2-1	CASSPSPGTGGLGQFF
TRBV13	TRBJ2-1	CASSLAQGSWEQFF
TRBV9	TRBJ2-1	CASSVVGVALQPQFF
TRBV5-1	TRBJ1-6	CASSGQPDSPLHF
TRBV30	TRBJ1-5	CAGGAGRRNQPQHF
TRBV27	TRBJ2-2	CASSPGTGFAGELFF
TRBV5-1	TRBJ2-5	CASRSGQETQYF
TRBV29-1	TRBJ1-1	CSASPTGNTEAFF
TRBV25-1	TRBJ1-3	CASSPTGISGNTIYF